The 13 T cell receptor beta chains below come from one sample, sequenced in a study of cytomegalovirus exposure and HLA in healthy donors (dated by TCRdb to 2016 to 2017). Libraries were constructed by the immunoSEQ multiplex PCR assay. For the multiplex PCR, a mixture combining 60 forward primers for TCR Vbeta segments and 13 reverse primers for TCR Jbeta segments was used. TCRdb provides this immuneACCESS table in a form limited to in-frame rearrangements. Some clones are lacking; in checked studies, under half of them reflect an unresolved V gene, and why the rest are absent is not known. This sample has 180,000 or so clones in its table, and 75% of those were observed once. The ten top clones hold roughly 7.6% of the sample. The material sequenced was PBMCs. These receptors were taken from a woman aged 40 to 50 in good health and CMV-seropositive.

The chain is built from TRBV11-1 and TRBJ2-2; 8 nucleotides line up with TRBD2. The V segment lost 3 bases and the J segment 4 bases; nucleotides outside the gene matches: 4. CDR3 length: 15 amino acids. Germline CDR1 is SGHAT and CDR2 is FQDESV (reference sequence). CDR3 coding DNA: TGTGCCAGCAGCTTCCTAGCGGGTGTCACCGGGGAGCTGTTTTTT. Amino acids: CASSFLAGVTGELFF.

The chain joins TRBV7-2 to TRBJ2-2; 11 bases fit TRBD2. The CDR3 runs 15 residues. V shed 2 bases, J shed 7 bases, and the junction held 3 bases outside the gene matches. Germline CDR1 reads SGHTA; CDR2 reads FQGNSA. CDR3 coding DNA: TGTGCCAGCAGCTTACTAGCGGGAGGTATCGGGGAGCTGTTTTTT. The encoded protein is CASSLLAGGIGELFF.

CDR3 region: CAIRRTALELDEQYF. The CDR3 bases are TGTGCCATCAGACGGACAGCCTTGGAGTTGGACGAGCAGTACTTC. The genes are TRBV10-3 and TRBJ2-7; D perhaps matches TRBD1 (6 bases). CDR1 and CDR2 from the germline V gene are ENHRY and SYGVKD. V was shortened by 6 bases and J by 5 bases, with 20 bases between the two germline ends. This CDR3 comprises 15 residues.

This clone is judged medium-sized (0.01 to 0.1%). Other nucleotide sequences in the sample specify the same CDR3. V and J are TRBV13 and TRBJ1-1; D not resolved. V lost 5 bases and J lost 6, with 19 bases in between. The CDR3 runs to 15 residues. The V gene's germline CDR1 is PRHDT and CDR2 FYEKMQ (reference sequence). CDR3 loop: CASSTEPLESPEAFF. The CDR3 DNA reads as TGTGCCAGCAGCACCGAACCCTTGGAGAGCCCTGAAGCTTTCTTT.

Concerning this clone itself: At one of its ends the junction is not consistent with the germline gene, which may arise from a read error. The chain uses TRBV7-7 and TRBJ2-5; D may be TRBD1 (6 bases). The CDR3 runs to 14 residues. Per the germline V gene, CDR1 is SSHAT and CDR2 is FNYEAQ (reference sequence). CDR3 DNA sequence: TGTGCTAGCAGCCAAGGACAGCATCAAGAGACCCAGTACTTC. Its translation: CASSQGQHQETQYF.

The gene calls are TRBV11-2 and TRBJ2-1, with 7 bases aligning to TRBD1. The trim removed 4 bases at V and 9 bases at J, leaving 12 bases unmatched. The CDR3 has 15 residues. Germline assignment: CDR1 SGHAT and CDR2 FQNNGV. The CDR3 loop is CASSYLYRGRGEQFF. The CDR3 DNA follows: TGTGCCAGCAGCTACCTCTACAGGGGTAGGGGTGAGCAGTTCTTC.

The rearrangement links TRBV7-9 to TRBJ2-5, with a weak D call TRBD2 (6 bases). Germline CDR1 and CDR2: SEHNR and FQNEAQ (reference sequence). V dropped 1 base and J dropped 4 bases, with 13 bases sitting between them. The CDR3 extends over 15 amino acids. The CDR3 DNA is TGTGCCAGCAGCTTAGGCTGGGACTCAGGAGAGACCCAGTACTTC. Its protein product is CASSLGWDSGETQYF.

The chain employs TRBV27 and TRBJ1-1; a possible D gene is TRBD1 (6 bases). V shed 6 bases and J shed 4 bases, with 21 bases lying between them. Germline lookup yields CDR1 MNHEY and CDR2 SMNVEV (reference sequence). The CDR3 sequence is 16 residues long. As DNA, the CDR3 is TGTGCCAGCAGGGCGCGGGGGGCTCTGCTCGGCACTGAAGCTTTCTTT. Amino acids: CASRARGALLGTEAFF.

The chain uses TRBV9 and TRBJ1-6, with D hard to call. There are 14 residues in the CDR3. V was cut by 2 bases and J by 8 bases, with 11 bases left in between. Germline CDR1 reads SGDLS; CDR2 reads YYNGEE. CDR3 nucleotides: TGTGCCAGCAGCGTGGGCGAATCCGATTCACCCCTCCACTTT. It yields the protein CASSVGESDSPLHF.

The chain is built from TRBV19 and TRBJ2-7; 10 bases line up with TRBD2. The CDR3 consists of 14 residues. V lost 7 bases to trimming and J lost 6 bases; unmatched junction nucleotides: 9. The germline CDR1 and CDR2 sequences are LNHDA and SQIVND (reference sequence). In DNA form, the CDR3 reads TGTGCCAGTACCACCGGGACTAGCGTTTCCGAGCAGTACTTC. Translation gives CASTTGTSVSEQYF.

The chain has TRBV28 and TRBJ2-1, with 10 bases aligning to TRBD2. The trim removed 2 bases at V and 7 bases at J, leaving 5 bases unmatched. The CDR3 contains 15 residues. From germline, CDR1 is MDHEN and CDR2 SYDVKM. CDR3 sequence: CASSLASGSKNEQFF. CDR3 in DNA: TGTGCCAGCAGTTTAGCTAGCGGGAGTAAAAATGAGCAGTTCTTC. Using reference TRBV28 and TRBJ2-1 for the parts outside the CDR3, the full variable domain is DVKVTQSSRYLVKRTGEKVFLECVQDMDHENMFWYRQDPGLGLRLIYFSYDVKMKEKGDIPEGYSVSREKKERFSLILESASTNQTSMYLCASSLASGSKNEQFFGPGTRLTVL.

The chain is built from TRBV7-9 and TRBJ2-1, with TRBD2 matching over 7 bases. The CDR3 has 16 residues. V lost 5 bases to trimming and J lost 0 bases; unmatched junction nucleotides: 7. Germline CDR1 SEHNR, CDR2 FQNEAQ (reference sequence). The CDR3 spells CASSPSLAGSYNEQFF. The CDR3 nucleotides read TGTGCCAGCAGCCCTTCTTTAGCGGGCTCCTACAATGAGCAGTTCTTC.

V is TRBV7-2 and J is TRBJ1-3, with unresolved D. The length of the CDR3 is 11 residues. Germline CDR1 reads SGHTA; CDR2 reads FQGNSA. Between the trimmed V and J ends, which lost 6 bases and 4 bases, there was a span of 4 bases. Written as DNA, the CDR3 is TGTGCCAGCAGAACAGGAAACACCATATATTTT. Protein sequence: CASRTGNTIYF.